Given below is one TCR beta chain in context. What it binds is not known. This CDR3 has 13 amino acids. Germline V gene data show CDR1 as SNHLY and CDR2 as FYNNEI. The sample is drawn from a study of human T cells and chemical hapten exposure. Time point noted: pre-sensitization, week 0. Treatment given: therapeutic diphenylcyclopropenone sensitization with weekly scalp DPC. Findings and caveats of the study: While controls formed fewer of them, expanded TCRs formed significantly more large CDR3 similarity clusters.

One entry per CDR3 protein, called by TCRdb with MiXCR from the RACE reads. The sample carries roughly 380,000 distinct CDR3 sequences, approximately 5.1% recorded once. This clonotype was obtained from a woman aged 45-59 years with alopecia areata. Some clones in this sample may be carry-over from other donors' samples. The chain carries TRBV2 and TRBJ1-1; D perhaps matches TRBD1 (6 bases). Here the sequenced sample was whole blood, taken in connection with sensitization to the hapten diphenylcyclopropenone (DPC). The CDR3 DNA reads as TGTGCTCGCCTACGGGGGGCGGGCACTGAAGCTTTCTTT. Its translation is CARLRGAGTEAFF. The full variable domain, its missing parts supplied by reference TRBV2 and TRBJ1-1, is EPEVTQTPSHQVTQMGQEVILRCVPISNHLYFYWYRQILGQKVEFLVSFYNNEISEKSEIFDDQFSVERPDGSNFTLKIRSTKLEDSAMYFCARLRGAGTEAFFGQGTRLTVV.